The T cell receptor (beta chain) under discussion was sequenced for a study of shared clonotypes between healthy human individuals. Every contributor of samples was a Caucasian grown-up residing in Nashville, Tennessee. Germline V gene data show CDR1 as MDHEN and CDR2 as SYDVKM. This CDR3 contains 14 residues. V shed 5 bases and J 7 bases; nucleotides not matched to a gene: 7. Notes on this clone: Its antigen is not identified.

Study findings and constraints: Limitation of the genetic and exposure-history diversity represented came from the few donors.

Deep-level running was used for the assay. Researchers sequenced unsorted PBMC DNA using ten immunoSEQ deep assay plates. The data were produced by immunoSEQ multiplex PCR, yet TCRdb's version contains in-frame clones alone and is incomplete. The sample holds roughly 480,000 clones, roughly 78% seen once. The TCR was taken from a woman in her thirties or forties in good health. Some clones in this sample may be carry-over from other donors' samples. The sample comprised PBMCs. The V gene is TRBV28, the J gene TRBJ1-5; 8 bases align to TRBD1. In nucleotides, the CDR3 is TGTGCCAGCAGTGCCGCAGGGGGCTGGCAGCCCCAGCATTTT. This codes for CASSAAGGWQPQHF.